Listed here is a single TCR beta chain. The record originates from a study of blood T cell repertoires in COVID-19. The repertoire was sequenced with immunoSEQ multiplex PCR; TCRdb's copy has only in-frame clones and lacks some. The sample lists 150,000 to 200,000 clones; 86% were seen once. CDR1 is KGHSH and CDR2 is LQKENI in the germline V gene. The CDR3 consists of 16 residues. The V and J ends lost 6 bases and 0 bases respectively, with 16 bases between them. This chain links TRBV18 with TRBJ2-3; TRBD1 is a possible D gene (6 bases). The clonotype was recovered from a man between 65 and 80 years old with acute or convalescent COVID-19. The sample was peripheral blood. This chain's CDR3 is CASSLRQAPSTDTQYF. Written as DNA, the CDR3 is TGTGCCAGCTCCCTTCGACAGGCCCCTAGCACAGATACGCAGTATTTT. The full variable domain, its missing parts supplied by reference TRBV18 and TRBJ2-3, is NAGVMQNPRHLVRRRGQEARLRCSPMKGHSHVYWYRQLPEEGLKFMVYLQKENIIDESGMPKERFSAEFPKEGPSILRIQQVVRGDSAAYFCASSLRQAPSTDTQYFGPGTRLTVL.